One and the same sample provided the 31 T cell receptor beta chains below, sequenced in a study of cytomegalovirus exposure and HLA in healthy donors. Researchers ran the PCR with 60 Vbeta and 13 Jbeta primers. Measured with immunoSEQ multiplex PCR; TCRdb has only the in-frame clones, and not every one. Seen here are tens of thousands of clones, less than 75% observed once, and the top ten hold approximately 2.1%. The sequenced sample was PBMCs. The receptors derive from a young man in good health and CMV-seronegative.

This clone occurred a few times. The J gene is TRBJ1-5, the V gene TRBV28; 7 nucleotides align to TRBD1. The V gene's germline CDR1 is MDHEN and CDR2 SYDVKM. Trimming cost V 2 bases and J 16 bases; bases outside gene matches: 11. The CDR3 runs 13 residues. CDR3 sequence (DNA): TGTGCCAGCAGTTTAGCGAACAGGGGTCGGGATCATTTT. Protein product: CASSLANRGRDHF.

This clone occurred once. The chain carries TRBV7-9 and TRBJ1-1; 7 bases are a match to TRBD1. With V trimmed by 5 bases and J by 6 bases, 6 bases remained unmatched. The CDR3 runs to 13 residues. The germline gives CDR1 SEHNR, CDR2 FQNEAQ (reference sequence). This chain's CDR3 is CASSPTGFPEAFF. The CDR3 DNA sequence: TGTGCCAGCAGCCCGACAGGGTTCCCTGAAGCTTTCTTT.

This clone showed up just a few times. The chain combines TRBV27 with TRBJ1-2; maybe TRBD1 (5 bases). Looked up from germline, CDR1 is MNHEY and CDR2 is SMNVEV (reference sequence). V lost 3 bases and J 6 bases, leaving 11 bases between the germline ends. The CDR3 totals 13 residues. The CDR3 spells CASSFTGVDGYTF. The CDR3 bases are TGTGCCAGCAGTTTCACGGGGGTAGATGGCTACACCTTC.

This chain connects TRBV6-6 to TRBJ1-1; D gene ambiguous. The CDR3 loop spans 12 amino acids. V gave up 7 bases and J gave up 1 base, with 7 bases separating them. Germline V gene sequence: CDR1 MNHNY, CDR2 SVGAGI (reference sequence). This CDR3 is CASTRGNTEAFF. CDR3 in DNA: TGTGCCAGCACGCGAGGGAACACTGAAGCTTTCTTT.

This clone showed up just a few times. The chain employs TRBV4-1 and TRBJ2-3; the match to TRBD1 covers 9 bases. This CDR3 is 16 amino acids long. The germline V gene encodes CDR1 MGHRA and CDR2 YSYEKL. Trimming removed 4 bases from V and 3 bases from J; junction bases left unmatched: 8. The CDR3, as DNA: TGCGCCAGCAGCCGGACCTACAGGGGGCCGACAGATACGCAGTATTTT. It translates to CASSRTYRGPTDTQYF.

This clone appeared a few times. The V call is TRBV7-2, the J call TRBJ2-1; 8 bases align to TRBD1. CDR3 size: 13 residues. Germline V gene lookup returns CDR1 SGHTA and CDR2 FQGNSA. Trimming cost V 4 bases and J 8 bases; bases outside gene matches: 4. In DNA form, the CDR3 reads TGTGCCAGCAGCTCCAGGGGGCCCGATGAGCAGTTCTTC. Translation: CASSSRGPDEQFF.

In the case of this clone: The junction shows a germline mismatch at one end, possibly a read error. The V and J genes are TRBV28 and TRBJ2-7, with 13 bases aligning to TRBD2. Germline CDR1 reads MDHEN; CDR2 reads SYDVKM. The CDR3 is 13 amino acids. This CDR3 reads CASSSRTSGSRVF. The CDR3 DNA is TGTGCCAGCAGTTCCAGGACTAGCGGGAGCAGGGTCTTC.

CDR3 DNA: TGTGCCAGCAGCTCCCGGAGGGACTCCTACGAGCAGTACTTC. It encodes CASSSRRDSYEQYF. The chain joins TRBV7-8 to TRBJ2-7, with TRBD2 as a possible D gene (6 bases). Germline V gene lookup returns CDR1 SGHVS and CDR2 FQNEAQ. Trimming removed 4 bases from V and 0 bases from J, with 10 bases in between. The CDR3 extends over 14 amino acids.

This clone was seen a single time. V gene TRBV5-8 combines with J gene TRBJ1-5; TRBD1 agrees at 8 bases. CDR3 length: 13 amino acids. Germline CDR1 SGHTS, CDR2 YDEGEE. J was trimmed by 4 bases and V by 5 bases; bases with no gene match: 2. CDR3 in amino acids: CASRRTGNQPQHF. Written as DNA, the CDR3 is TGTGCCAGCAGACGGACAGGGAATCAGCCCCAGCATTTT. The full variable domain, its missing parts supplied by reference TRBV5-8 and TRBJ1-5, is EAGVTQSPTHLIKTRGQQATLRCSPISGHTSVYWYQQALGLGLQFLLWYDEGEERNRGNFPPRFSGRQFPNYSSELNVNALELEDSALYLCASRRTGNQPQHFGDGTRLSIL.

This clone occurred once. The chain couples TRBV5-1 to TRBJ1-2; D possibly corresponds to TRBD1 (5 bases). Germline V gives CDR1 SGHRS, CDR2 YFSETQ. The CDR3 is 12 residues long. Trimming removed 6 bases at V and 5 bases at J, with 11 bases between. The CDR3 nucleotides are TGCGCCAGCACCTATGACAGATATGGCTACACCTTC. This codes for CASTYDRYGYTF.

This clone was seen a few times. The chain combines TRBV6-6 with TRBJ2-7, with TRBD1 as a possible D gene (5 bases). V was clipped by 5 bases and J by 7 bases, with 15 bases between them. CDR1 is MNHNY and CDR2 is SVGAGI in the germline V gene (reference sequence). The CDR3 extends over 13 amino acids. CDR3 bases: TGTGCCAGCAGTCGCGGACACGGTTGGGAGCAGTACTTC. This translates into CASSRGHGWEQYF.

This clone showed up just a few times. The gene calls are TRBV6-5 and TRBJ2-7, with D hard to call. CDR1 and CDR2 from the germline V gene are MNHEY and SVGAGI. This CDR3 is 13 amino acids long. Trimming removed 6 bases at V and 5 bases at J, with 14 bases between. CDR3 sequence: CASRAIPNDEQYF. CDR3 bases: TGTGCCAGCAGAGCTATCCCTAACGACGAGCAGTACTTC.

The V and J genes are TRBV6-5 and TRBJ1-1; D is unresolved. V lost 5 bases and J lost 1, with 8 bases in between. The germline V gene has CDR1 MNHEY and CDR2 SVGAGI. The CDR3 totals 13 residues. The CDR3 reads CASSGRKNTEAFF. The CDR3, as DNA: TGTGCCAGCAGTGGGCGAAAGAACACTGAAGCTTTCTTT.

A single count supports this clone. The chain uses TRBV14 and TRBJ2-1, with D possibly TRBD2 on 5 matching bases. Germline V gene sequence: CDR1 SGHDN, CDR2 FVKESK. Trimming removed 1 base from V and 7 bases from J, with 5 bases in between. This CDR3 is built from 12 residues. This CDR3 is CASSQGGNEQFF. CDR3 in DNA: TGTGCCAGCAGCCAAGGCGGGAATGAGCAGTTCTTC. The entire variable domain, with the rest obtained from reference TRBV14 and TRBJ2-1, is as follows: EAGVTQFPSHSVIEKGQTVTLRCDPISGHDNLYWYRRVMGKEIKFLLHFVKESKQDESGMPNNRFLAERTGGTYSTLKVQPAELEDSGVYFCASSQGGNEQFFGPGTRLTVL.

The chain joins TRBV7-3 to TRBJ2-1; TRBD2 agrees at 9 bases. V lost 5 bases and J lost 7; bases outside the gene matches: 9. This CDR3 region has 15 residues. Germline V gives CDR1 SGHTA, CDR2 FQGTGA. The CDR3 region has the DNA TGTGCCAGCAGCCCTAACCGCGGGAGGGAAAATGAGCAGTTCTTC. Its protein is CASSPNRGRENEQFF.

The rearrangement links TRBV6-5 to TRBJ1-1, with D perhaps TRBD1 (6 bases). Trimming removed 6 bases at V and 5 bases at J, with 13 bases between. In germline, CDR1 is MNHEY, CDR2 SVGAGI. There are 13 residues in the CDR3. The CDR3 DNA reads TGTGCCAGCAGCCGGACAGTTGGAACTGAAGCTTTCTTT. Amino acid sequence: CASSRTVGTEAFF.

The chain couples TRBV7-8 to TRBJ2-2; TRBD1 agrees at 8 bases. The CDR3 consists of 15 residues. After removal of 5 bases from V and 7 bases from J, the junction contained 9 bases not matched to a gene. Germline CDR1 and CDR2: SGHVS and FQNEAQ. CDR3 protein: CASSPDRGPVGELFF. CDR3 DNA: TGTGCCAGCAGCCCCGACAGGGGACCGGTCGGGGAGCTGTTTTTT.

The V call is TRBV19, the J call TRBJ1-1; 8 nucleotides line up with TRBD1. The CDR3 length is 12 residues. The germline gives CDR1 LNHDA, CDR2 SQIVND (reference sequence). J was trimmed by 6 bases and V by 5 bases; bases with no gene match: 2. The CDR3 loop is CASSGQGAEAFF. CDR3 DNA sequence: TGTGCCAGTAGTGGACAGGGCGCTGAAGCTTTCTTT.

This clone was seen more than once but under ten times. The rearrangement uses TRBV11-2 and TRBJ2-7; 10 nucleotides line up with TRBD2. V was pared by 3 bases and J by 2 bases, with 4 bases of the junction left unmatched. CDR1 SGHAT and CDR2 FQNNGV come from the germline V gene. The CDR3 is 15 residues long. CDR3 sequence reads: CASSLSGGAPYEQYF. The CDR3 DNA sequence: TGTGCCAGCAGCTTGAGCGGGGGGGCCCCCTACGAGCAGTACTTC.

This chain joins TRBV2 and TRBJ1-4; 7 bases align to TRBD1. J gave up 7 bases and V 6 bases, and 5 bases lay outside the gene matches. The germline V gene has CDR1 SNHLY and CDR2 FYNNEI. This CDR3 contains 13 residues. CDR3 amino acids: CASRGTVGEKLFF. In nucleotides, the CDR3 is TGTGCCAGCAGGGGGACAGTAGGTGAAAAACTGTTTTTT.

This clone is a singleton in its sample. J is TRBJ2-3 and V is TRBV27; 9 nucleotides line up with TRBD2. Trimming took 3 bases from V and 5 from J; bases not matched to a gene: 9. The germline V gene has CDR1 MNHEY and CDR2 SMNVEV (reference sequence). CDR3 length: 16 residues. The DNA for the CDR3 is TGTGCCAGCAGTTTGAGCGGGGGGAGCTACCGAGATACGCAGTATTTT. It encodes CASSLSGGSYRDTQYF.

V is TRBV6-5 and J is TRBJ1-1; D unclear. Trimming took 6 bases from V and 3 from J, leaving 11 bases between them. This CDR3 has 13 amino acids. Germline V gene lookup returns CDR1 MNHEY and CDR2 SVGAGI. CDR3 in DNA: TGTGCCAGCAGGGCCGGGGAGGACACTGAAGCTTTCTTT. This gives the protein CASRAGEDTEAFF.

This clone was picked up a small number of times. The V call is TRBV19, the J call TRBJ1-1; tentatively, D is TRBD1 (5 bases). V lost 5 bases, J lost 0 bases, and 10 bases lay in between. Germline loops: CDR1 LNHDA, CDR2 SQIVND (reference sequence). This CDR3 is 14 amino acids long. In DNA form, the CDR3 reads TGTGCCAGTAGTTATGGACATTTGAACACTGAAGCTTTCTTT. This sequence encodes CASSYGHLNTEAFF.

The CDR3 reads CASSIDKGLAAPEQFF. The DNA for the CDR3 is TGTGCCAGTAGTATAGATAAGGGACTAGCGGCTCCGGAGCAGTTCTTC. The chain is built from TRBV19 and TRBJ2-1, with TRBD2 identical over 11 bases. Per germline, CDR1 LNHDA and CDR2 SQIVND (reference sequence). The V segment lost 0 bases and the J segment 10 bases; nucleotides outside the gene matches: 8. The CDR3 has 16 residues.

The chain uses TRBV30 and TRBJ2-7, with 8 bases lining up with TRBD2. The CDR3 spans 14 residues. CDR1 and CDR2 from the germline V gene are GTSNPN and SVGIG (reference sequence). V was pared by 3 bases and J by 3 bases, with 7 bases of the junction left unmatched. The CDR3 DNA is TGTGCCTGGAGCTACTCGGGGACTAGCTACGAGCAGTACTTC. Protein product: CAWSYSGTSYEQYF. Filled out from reference TRBV30 and TRBJ2-7, the complete variable domain reads SQTIHQWPATLVQPVGSPLSLECTVEGTSNPNLYWYRQAAGRGLQLLFYSVGIGQISSEVPQNLSASRPQDRQFILSSKKLLLSDSGFYLCAWSYSGTSYEQYFGPGTRLTVT.

The V call is TRBV30, the J call TRBJ2-1, with D tentatively TRBD2 (6 bases). The CDR3 loop spans 16 amino acids. V lost 3 bases and J lost 0, with 15 bases in between. CDR1 is GTSNPN and CDR2 is SVGIG in the germline V gene (reference sequence). In DNA form, the CDR3 reads TGTGCCTGGAGGGCTAGGGACGGGAGCTCCTACAATGAGCAGTTCTTC. It translates to CAWRARDGSSYNEQFF.

Remarks on this clone: The junction differs from germline at one of its ends, possibly a read error. This sequence joins TRBV7-9 and TRBJ2-7, with D hard to call. The CDR3 consists of 12 residues. Germline values: CDR1 SEHNR, CDR2 FQNEAQ (reference sequence). CDR3: CSSSSSSGEQYF. In nucleotides, the CDR3 is TGTTCCAGCAGCTCTAGTTCGGGCGAGCAGTACTTC.

The rearrangement uses TRBV7-9 and TRBJ1-2, with D perhaps matching TRBD1 (6 bases). V lost 5 bases to trimming and J lost 4 bases, with 17 bases between them. The CDR3 sequence is 15 residues long. Germline V lookup: CDR1 SEHNR, CDR2 FQNEAQ (reference sequence). The CDR3 nucleotides read TGTGCCAGCAGCAGAGGGACACCGCTACCCTATGGCTACACCTTC. This translates into CASSRGTPLPYGYTF.

The rearrangement joins TRBV5-1 to TRBJ1-4, with 9 bases lining up with TRBD1. Germline V gene data show CDR1 as SGHRS and CDR2 as YFSETQ. The CDR3 runs 16 residues. Losses at the gene ends were 4 bases for V and 0 bases for J; bases not matched to a gene: 4. The DNA of the CDR3 is TGCGCCAGCAGCCCGGGACAGGGACCAACTAATGAAAAACTGTTTTTT. As protein: CASSPGQGPTNEKLFF.

V gene TRBV30 combines with J gene TRBJ2-3; 7 bases are shared with TRBD2. Germline CDR1 is GTSNPN and CDR2 is SVGIG (reference sequence). Trimming removed 0 bases from V and 5 bases from J; junction bases left unmatched: 17. The CDR3 has 18 residues. Here the CDR3 reads CAWSVSVWGGGPGDTQYF. In DNA, the CDR3 is TGTGCCTGGAGTGTATCGGTATGGGGGGGAGGGCCGGGAGATACGCAGTATTTT. Together with reference TRBV30 and TRBJ2-3, the CDR3 gives the full variable domain: SQTIHQWPATLVQPVGSPLSLECTVEGTSNPNLYWYRQAAGRGLQLLFYSVGIGQISSEVPQNLSASRPQDRQFILSSKKLLLSDSGFYLCAWSVSVWGGGPGDTQYFGPGTRLTVL.

The chain has TRBV2 and TRBJ1-3; 10 bases map to TRBD1. Trimming took 6 bases from V and 4 from J; bases not matched to a gene: 12. CDR1 and CDR2 (germline): SNHLY, FYNNEI. This CDR3 comprises 17 residues. This chain's CDR3 is CASRPQRQGANGNTIYF. CDR3 nucleotides: TGTGCCAGCAGACCGCAACGACAGGGGGCAAACGGAAACACCATATATTTT.